Included here is one T cell receptor (beta chain) sequence, with context. Its antigen is undetermined. V trimming: 6 bases; J trimming: 4 bases; junction bases outside the gene matches: 11. Germline V gene lookup returns CDR1 MNHEY and CDR2 SMNVEV (reference sequence). The CDR3 runs 15 residues. Treatment denoted: approximately 11-day PBMC culture with coronavirus spike peptide pools or control peptides (ViraFEST assay). An Oncomine TCR Beta short-read assay was used to sequence the DNA from cultured CD4+ T cells. TCRdb re-derived calls from the PCR reads in MiXCR, one entry per CDR3 protein. The sample holds roughly 20,000 distinct CDR3 sequences, 56% seen once. The data were taken from a study of vaccination and CD4 T cells after COVID-19. Whole-study context: Median time from second vaccine dose to sampling was roughly 65 days (14 to 241). The cells in question were stimulated using overlapping spike peptides derived from SARS-CoV-2, HCoV-NL63, HCoV-OC43 and HCoV-229E. No peptide, an HIV-1 Nef pool, or a CEFX pool was what each control culture received.

The sequencing sample was made of CD4+ T cells from blood, cultured in vitro. The receptor was isolated from a human donor who had recovered from COVID-19. J is TRBJ1-2 and V is TRBV27, with 7 bases aligning to TRBD1. This CDR3 is CASRGGGAGGYGYTF. The CDR3 DNA reads TGTGCCAGCAGGGGGGGCGGAGCAGGGGGCTATGGCTACACCTTC.